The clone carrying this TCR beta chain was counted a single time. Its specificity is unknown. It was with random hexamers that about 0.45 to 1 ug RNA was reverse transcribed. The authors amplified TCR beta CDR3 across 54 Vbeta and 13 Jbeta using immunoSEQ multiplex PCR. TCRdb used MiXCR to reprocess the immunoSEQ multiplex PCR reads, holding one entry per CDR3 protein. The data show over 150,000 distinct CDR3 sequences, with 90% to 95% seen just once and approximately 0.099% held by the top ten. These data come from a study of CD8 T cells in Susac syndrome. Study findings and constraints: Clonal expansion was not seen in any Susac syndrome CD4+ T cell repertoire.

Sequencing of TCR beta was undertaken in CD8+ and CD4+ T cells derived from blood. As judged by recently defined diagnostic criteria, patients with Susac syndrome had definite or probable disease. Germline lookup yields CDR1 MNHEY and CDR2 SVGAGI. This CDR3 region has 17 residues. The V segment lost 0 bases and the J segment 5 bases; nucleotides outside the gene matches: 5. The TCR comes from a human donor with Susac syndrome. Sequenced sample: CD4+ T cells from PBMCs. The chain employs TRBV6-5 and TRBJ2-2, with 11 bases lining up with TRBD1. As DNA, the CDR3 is TGTGCCAGCAGTTACTCTACCGGGACAGGGGGTACCGGGGAGCTGTTTTTT. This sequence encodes CASSYSTGTGGTGELFF.